Each of the 28 T cell receptor beta chains below was sequenced from the same sample in a study of CD8+ T cells in alopecia areata. Following RNA extraction, reverse transcription yielded cDNA that acted as the sequencing template. The assay was immunoSEQ multiplex PCR, and TCRdb's table has in-frame clones only and misses some. Here the sample spans 85,000 to 110,000 clones, approximately 60% being singletons. Sequencing input: CD4+ T cells sorted from blood. The receptors shown here come from a human donor in good health.

V and J are TRBV5-8 and TRBJ2-5; 9 nucleotides match TRBD1. J lost 5 bases, V lost 5 bases, and 10 bases had no gene match. CDR3 length: 15 amino acids. From germline, CDR1 is SGHTS and CDR2 YDEGEE. The CDR3 sequence is CASSLLGQGGETQYF. The DNA of the CDR3 is TGTGCCAGCAGTTTGCTGGGACAGGGTGGGGAGACCCAGTACTTC. The whole variable domain, filled in from reference TRBV5-8 and TRBJ2-5, reads EAGVTQSPTHLIKTRGQQATLRCSPISGHTSVYWYQQALGLGLQFLLWYDEGEERNRGNFPPRFSGRQFPNYSSELNVNALELEDSALYLCASSLLGQGGETQYFGPGTRLLVL.

This chain joins TRBV5-1 and TRBJ2-3; D remains unclear. This CDR3 contains 14 residues. Trimming took off 7 bases at V and 1 base at J, with 13 bases between the two ends. From germline, CDR1 is SGHRS and CDR2 YFSETQ. CDR3 coding DNA: TGCGCCAGCGTCGACCCGAGTCGCACAGATACGCAGTATTTT. The encoded protein is CASVDPSRTDTQYF.

This clone has more than one count but fewer than ten. This chain joins TRBV18 and TRBJ2-2; D is uncertain. V lost 2 bases and J 3 bases, leaving 7 bases between the germline ends. The CDR3 is made up of 14 amino acids. Per germline, CDR1 KGHSH and CDR2 LQKENI. The CDR3 here is CASSPGYYTGELFF. The CDR3, as DNA: TGTGCCAGCTCACCAGGCTACTACACCGGGGAGCTGTTTTTT.

The chain carries TRBV7-9 and TRBJ2-3, with D hard to call. Trimming removed 1 base from V and 2 bases from J, with 13 bases in between. The CDR3 loop spans 16 amino acids. Germline V CDR1 and CDR2: SEHNR, FQNEAQ (reference sequence). The chain's CDR3 is CASSLGWATLTDTQYF. The CDR3 nucleotides read TGTGCCAGCAGCTTAGGGTGGGCTACCCTCACAGATACGCAGTATTTT.

This rearrangement joins TRBV13 to TRBJ2-7, with 7 nucleotides matching TRBD2. Trimming removed 5 bases from V and 7 bases from J; junction bases left unmatched: 11. Germline CDR1 and CDR2: PRHDT and FYEKMQ (reference sequence). There are 14 residues in the CDR3. The CDR3 nucleotides read TGTGCCAGCAGCCCCCCGGGTGCGGGGGTTGAGCAGTACTTC. The encoded protein is CASSPPGAGVEQYF.

This clone showed up just a few times. Within the sample, other DNA sequences also encode this same CDR3. The chain couples TRBV11-2 to TRBJ2-2; a possible D gene is TRBD1 (5 bases). This CDR3 spans 13 amino acids. Per germline, CDR1 SGHAT and CDR2 FQNNGV. V lost 5 bases and J 4 bases, leaving 8 bases between the germline ends. Written as DNA, the CDR3 is TGTGCCAGCAGCCAGGGTGGCACCGGGGAGCTGTTTTTT. Its protein product is CASSQGGTGELFF.

The chain's CDR3 is CAWSEQGDTEAFF. CDR3 coding DNA: TGTGCCTGGAGTGAGCAGGGGGACACTGAAGCTTTCTTT. The chain is built from TRBV30 and TRBJ1-1; TRBD1 agrees at 7 bases. With V trimmed by 1 base and J by 3 bases, 2 bases remained unmatched. The CDR3 has 13 amino acids. Germline-derived CDR1 and CDR2 are GTSNPN and SVGIG (reference sequence).

The chain recombines TRBV7-7 with TRBJ2-7; D assignment may be TRBD1 or TRBD2 (5 bases each). Germline lookup yields CDR1 SSHAT and CDR2 FNYEAQ (reference sequence). CDR3 length equals 15 residues. The CDR3, as DNA: TGTGCTAGCGCCCTCGGTCCGGACATCTCCTACGAGCAGTACTTC. Its protein is CASALGPDISYEQYF.

The genes are TRBV2 and TRBJ1-6; D is unclear. The germline gives CDR1 SNHLY, CDR2 FYNNEI. This CDR3 comprises 14 residues. V was shortened by 1 base and J by 6 bases, with 7 bases between the two germline ends. Written as DNA, the CDR3 is TGTGCCAGCAGTGAAGATCGCATTAATTCACCCCTCCACTTT. Protein product: CASSEDRINSPLHF.

This clone came up a few times. J is TRBJ1-2 and V is TRBV29-1; D gene ambiguous. V was clipped by 4 bases and J by 3 bases, with 12 bases between them. This CDR3 contains 13 residues. The V gene's germline CDR1 is SQVTM and CDR2 ANQGSEA. The CDR3 DNA follows: TGCAGCGTTGTTTCAGGCGGGGACTATGGCTACACCTTC. It codes for CSVVSGGDYGYTF.

The chain combines TRBV5-6 with TRBJ2-7, with D perhaps matching TRBD1 (6 bases). Germline V gene lookup returns CDR1 SGHDT and CDR2 YYEEEE. V lost 3 bases and J lost 6, with 10 bases in between. CDR3 length: 12 residues. CDR3 residues: CASSSRGGEQYF. CDR3 sequence (DNA): TGTGCCAGCAGCTCACGAGGGGGCGAGCAGTACTTC.

Details on this clone: Other DNA sequences from this sample encode an identical CDR3 as well. J is TRBJ2-5 and V is TRBV7-2, with D possibly being TRBD1 (6 bases). CDR3 length equals 13 residues. Deletions cut 5 bases from V and 2 bases from J, with 9 bases between. Germline lookup yields CDR1 SGHTA and CDR2 FQGNSA. CDR3 protein: CASSPGQQETQYF. In DNA form, the CDR3 reads TGTGCCAGCAGCCCCGGACAGCAAGAGACCCAGTACTTC.

The J gene is TRBJ2-7, the V gene TRBV28; D remains ambiguous. V gave up 2 bases and J gave up 2 bases, with 13 bases separating them. The germline V gene encodes CDR1 MDHEN and CDR2 SYDVKM. The CDR3 consists of 15 residues. Here the CDR3 reads CASSLGVVRAYEQYF. The CDR3 nucleotides are TGTGCCAGCAGTTTAGGGGTGGTTCGTGCCTACGAGCAGTACTTC.

There are a few counts of this clone. The rearrangement links TRBV7-9 to TRBJ1-6, with D tentatively TRBD1 (6 bases). Germline V gene lookup returns CDR1 SEHNR and CDR2 FQNEAQ (reference sequence). With 6 bases removed from V and 4 bases from J, the gap between germline ends came to 10 bases. The CDR3 contains 14 residues. The CDR3 DNA sequence: TGTGCCAGCAGTCAGGACAGATATAATTCACCCCTCCACTTT. It yields the protein CASSQDRYNSPLHF.

As for this clone: The same CDR3 also results from other DNA sequences found in this sample. This rearrangement joins TRBV30 to TRBJ1-2; TRBD1 agrees at 7 bases. Germline loops: CDR1 GTSNPN, CDR2 SVGIG (reference sequence). V lost 0 bases to trimming and J lost 4 bases; unmatched junction nucleotides: 5. The CDR3 length is 14 residues. The chain's CDR3 is CAWSVRTGSYGYTF. The CDR3 DNA reads as TGTGCCTGGAGTGTGAGGACAGGCAGCTATGGCTACACCTTC.

This clone was recorded at least ten times. V usage is TRBV18 and J usage is TRBJ1-1, with D maybe TRBD1 (6 bases). This CDR3 comprises 14 residues. The V gene lost 3 bases and the J gene lost 5 bases, with 13 bases spanning the gap. Germline-derived CDR1 and CDR2 are KGHSH and LQKENI. The CDR3 DNA reads as TGTGCCAGCTCACCCCCAGGGGACGGGACTGAAGCTTTCTTT. This sequence encodes CASSPPGDGTEAFF.

This clone was seen more than once but under ten times. In DNA form, the CDR3 reads TGTGCCAGCAGGGGGACAGGGCCCCAGTACTTC. Protein: CASRGTGPQYF. The V call is TRBV28, the J call TRBJ2-5, with 9 bases matching TRBD1. Trimming took 6 bases from V and 9 from J; bases not matched to a gene: 2. Germline lookup yields CDR1 MDHEN and CDR2 SYDVKM. This CDR3 comprises 11 residues.

V usage is TRBV7-6 and J usage is TRBJ2-5; 8 bases agree with TRBD2. After removal of 5 bases from V and 5 bases from J, the junction contained 10 bases not matched to a gene. This CDR3 has 15 amino acids. Germline CDR1 reads SGHVS; CDR2 reads FNYEAQ. The DNA of the CDR3 is TGTGCCAGCAGCCCCGGGGGGGCTCCTCGGGAGACCCAGTACTTC. This sequence encodes CASSPGGAPRETQYF.

This chain links TRBV15 with TRBJ2-3, with D unclear. Germline V gene lookup returns CDR1 LNHNV and CDR2 YYDKDF (reference sequence). Trimming left V 0 bases short and J 4 bases short, with 5 bases between. The CDR3 length is 13 residues. The CDR3 nucleotides are TGTGCCACCAGCAGAGATGTCGCAGATACGCAGTATTTT. It is translated as CATSRDVADTQYF. Drawing the rest from reference TRBV15 and TRBJ2-3, the complete variable domain is DAMVIQNPRYQVTQFGKPVTLSCSQTLNHNVMYWYQQKSSQAPKLLFHYYDKDFNNEADTPDNFQSRRPNTSFCFLDIRSPGLGDTAMYLCATSRDVADTQYFGPGTRLTVL.

CDR3 bases: TGTGCCAGCAGCCTGACAGGGGGCGCTGGGGCCAACGTCCTGACTTTC. The encoded protein is CASSLTGGAGANVLTF. The gene calls are TRBV7-2 and TRBJ2-6, with TRBD1 matching 10 bases. The trim removed 5 bases at V and 2 bases at J, leaving 3 bases unmatched. CDR3 length: 16 residues. Germline V lookup: CDR1 SGHTA, CDR2 FQGNSA.

In this sample, this clone turned up a few times. The CDR3 reads CSAPSRETQYF. In DNA, the CDR3 is TGCAGTGCGCCTAGCAGAGAGACCCAGTACTTC. V is TRBV20-1 and J is TRBJ2-5; perhaps TRBD2 as D (5 bases). This CDR3 has 11 amino acids. Trimming left V 6 bases short and J 4 bases short, with 9 bases between. Germline assignment: CDR1 DFQATT and CDR2 SNEGSKA (reference sequence).

The V call is TRBV6-6, the J call TRBJ1-5; D remains ambiguous. The CDR3 contains 13 residues. Germline CDR1 and CDR2: MNHNY and SVGAGI (reference sequence). Between the trimmed V and J ends, which lost 7 bases and 2 bases, there was a span of 9 bases. The CDR3 DNA follows: TGTGCCAGCAACCGCCAGGGCAATCAGCCCCAGCATTTT. Encoded protein: CASNRQGNQPQHF.

This sequence joins TRBV30 and TRBJ1-2; TRBD1 might be the D (5 bases). Trimming left V 0 bases short and J 13 bases short, with 18 bases between. Per germline, CDR1 GTSNPN and CDR2 SVGIG (reference sequence). The CDR3 totals 13 residues. The DNA of the CDR3 is TGTGCCTGGAGTGTACAAGGGGACCAGGCTGGCACCTTC. Translating gives CAWSVQGDQAGTF.

A remark on this clone: This sample includes further DNA sequences coding for the same CDR3. The chain recombines TRBV7-9 with TRBJ2-5; no firm D call. The germline V and J ends were trimmed by 5 bases and 2 bases, with 3 bases remaining between them. CDR3 length: 11 residues. Germline CDR1 SEHNR, CDR2 FQNEAQ (reference sequence). The CDR3 bases are TGTGCCAGCAGCCCACAAGAGACCCAGTACTTC. Protein: CASSPQETQYF.

This clone was observed a few times. This chain joins TRBV4-2 and TRBJ2-5; TRBD2 agrees at 11 bases. J gave up 4 bases and V 5 bases, and 15 bases lay outside the gene matches. CDR3 length: 18 amino acids. The germline V gene has CDR1 LGHNA and CDR2 YNFKEQ. CDR3 region: CASSSRTSGLMVGETQYF. DNA of the CDR3: TGTGCCAGCAGCTCACGGACTAGCGGGTTGATGGTAGGAGAGACCCAGTACTTC.

V gene TRBV29-1 combines with J gene TRBJ2-1; D is possibly TRBD1 (5 bases). The length of the CDR3 is 13 residues. Trimming took off 5 bases at V and 8 bases at J, with 16 bases between the two ends. Per germline, CDR1 SQVTM and CDR2 ANQGSEA. The CDR3, as DNA: TGCAGCGTTTTCAAGGGGTACAGTGATGAGCAGTTCTTC. This encodes CSVFKGYSDEQFF.

This clone was seen only a few times. This chain links TRBV7-2 with TRBJ2-3; TRBD2 matches at 10 bases. Germline V gene data show CDR1 as SGHTA and CDR2 as FQGNSA. The CDR3 runs 15 residues. The trim removed 2 bases at V and 4 bases at J, leaving 3 bases unmatched. The DNA of the CDR3 is TGTGCCAGCAGCTTAACTAGCGGGGTCGCAGATACGCAGTATTTT. This codes for CASSLTSGVADTQYF. Looking up the rest from reference TRBV7-2 and TRBJ2-3 gives the full variable domain: GAGVSQSPSNKVTEKGKDVELRCDPISGHTALYWYRQSLGQGLEFLIYFQGNSAPDKSGLPSDRFSAERTGGSVSTLTIQRTQQEDSAVYLCASSLTSGVADTQYFGPGTRLTVL.

This chain links TRBV2 with TRBJ1-1; perhaps TRBD1 as D (6 bases). The germline V gene encodes CDR1 SNHLY and CDR2 FYNNEI. The CDR3 is 14 amino acids. Trimming stripped 7 bases from V and 0 bases from J, with 12 bases between. The CDR3 sequence: CASTRQAMNTEAFF. CDR3 nucleotide sequence: TGTGCCAGCACGAGACAGGCAATGAACACTGAAGCTTTCTTT.